This T cell receptor beta chain originates from a study of response to subunit inactivated influenza vaccine (dated by TCRdb to the late 2010s). As for the study more broadly: Deep quantitative profiling of the T cell receptor repertoire was used in the study to follow responses to a trivalent subunit inactivated influenza vaccine.

Relative to germline, V is 1 base shorter and J is 2 bases shorter, with 13 bases between their ends. Via the germline V gene, CDR1 is SGHTA and CDR2 FQGNSA. The CDR3 numbers 16 residues from cysteine through phenylalanine. Only the CDR3 DNA is retained, 48 bases long and in frame from the first base. Overall study outcomes, separate from this receptor: According to the authors, only a limited number of new T cells may be recruited by each seasonal influenza vaccination.

The receptor library was made with RT-PCR. Sequencer: Illumina HiSeq 2500. The public reads were run again by TCRdb, first through fastp at Q25 and then through MiXCR, and only productive beta chains were kept. Entries are consolidated by CDR3 protein sequence, retaining the most common genes and DNA. The sample has roughly 790,000 distinct CDR3 sequences on record, approximately 22% of them singletons. The top ten hold roughly a tenth of the sample. Only a few counts were recorded for this clonotype. The clone's antigen remains unknown. Base qualities are not provided; no much larger clone lies one nucleotide away.

The clonotype originates from a man aged 50-60 years who received an inactivated influenza vaccine. Donor details come from another sample of the same person, matched by shared clones. The sample was PBMCs from blood, taken around 5 days after vaccination. The sequence joins TRBV7-2 to TRBJ2-3; the D gene cannot be resolved beyond TRBD1 or TRBD2, each matching 5 bases. CDR3 protein: CASSLGGTDNTDTQYF. In nucleotide form, the sequence is TGTGCCAGCAGCTTAGGAGGGACGGATAACACAGATACGCAGTATTTT.